This TCR beta chain derives from a study of Ad26.COV2.S vaccination and SARS-CoV-2 variants. Study-level findings and limits: With respect to non-spike TCR breadth, vaccine and placebo recipients were similar.

To note about this clone: The antigen is undetermined.

Treatment in this sample: around 19 received Ad26.COV2.S at low or high dose, single or two shots; roughly five received placebo; per-sample allocation not given. All samples were drawn on day 63, counting from the first vaccine or placebo injection. In the vaccine, an Ad26 vector expressed the SARS-CoV-2 spike of the Wuhan strain. CDR1 and CDR2 from the germline V gene are MNHEY and SVGAGI. V was shortened by 2 bases and J by 4 bases, with 6 bases between the two germline ends. The CDR3 extends over 13 amino acids. Clones were read by immunoSEQ multiplex PCR, and TCRdb kept only the in-frame ones, dropping some. In the table there are around 320,000 clones, about 86% of which are singletons.

This TCR came from a person between 18 and 65 years old who received the Ad26.COV2.S COVID-19 vaccine or a placebo. The chain employs TRBV6-5 and TRBJ1-5; maybe TRBD1 (6 bases). This sample comprised peripheral blood, obtained in a trial of Ad26.COV2.S vaccine versus placebo. The CDR3 DNA sequence: TGTGCCAGCAGTTACGACAGGAATCAGCCCCAGCATTTT. It encodes CASSYDRNQPQHF.